This paragraph reports one T cell receptor beta chain. The data belong to a study of technical replicates of blood from a few donors. Generated by immunoSEQ multiplex PCR, the TCRdb table keeps only in-frame clones and is missing some. The profile shows 70,000 to 85,000 clones, about 97% of them singletons. Sequenced input: T cells isolated from PBMCs. The receptor comes from a human donor in good health.

The CDR3 loop reads CASSPGTTNTGELFF. The DNA for the CDR3 is TGCGCCAGCAGCCCCGGGACTACCAACACCGGGGAGCTGTTTTTT. This sequence joins TRBV5-1 and TRBJ2-2; TRBD2 aligns across 7 bases. After removal of 4 bases from V and 2 bases from J, the junction contained 5 bases not matched to a gene. The CDR3 length is 15 residues. Per the germline V gene, CDR1 is SGHRS and CDR2 is YFSETQ.